The 28 T cell receptor beta chains below come from one sample, sequenced in a study of identical twins. TCRdb re-analysed the 5' RACE reads in MiXCR, keeping a single row per CDR3 protein. The sample lists 450,000 or so distinct CDR3 sequences, 13% to 15% seen once, with 0.52% in the top ten. This same sample was also part of a study on yellow fever vaccine responses in identical twins.

Specimen: CD4+ T cells sorted from blood. All receptors derive from a woman between 18 and 29 years old in good health.

A few counts support this clonotype. The chain employs TRBV9 and TRBJ2-1; D uncertain. The germline V and J ends were trimmed by 2 bases and 0 bases, with 9 bases remaining between them. Germline V gene data show CDR1 as SGDLS and CDR2 as YYNGEE. The CDR3 consists of 15 residues. The CDR3 protein is CASSVGPNSYNEQFF. The DNA of the CDR3 is TGTGCCAGCAGCGTGGGCCCAAACTCCTACAATGAGCAGTTCTTC.

The chain combines TRBV6-1 with TRBJ2-7, with D possibly TRBD1 on 7 matching bases. V lost 7 bases, J lost 8 bases, and 21 bases lay in between. The CDR3 covers 14 residues. CDR1 and CDR2 (germline): MNHNS, SASEGT. The CDR3 sequence: CASTGRDSRGKQYF. The DNA of the CDR3 is TGTGCCAGCACCGGGCGGGACTCCAGGGGGAAGCAGTACTTC.

The sample holds many counts of this clonotype. The chain is built from TRBV20-1 and TRBJ2-5, with 9 positions matching TRBD2. The CDR3 totals 12 residues. Germline V lookup: CDR1 DFQATT, CDR2 SNEGSKA (reference sequence). Trimming at V came to 2 bases and at J to 5 bases, leaving 0 bases not matched to a gene. The DNA for the CDR3 is TGCAGTGCTAGAACTAGCGGGGAGACCCAGTACTTC. It specifies CSARTSGETQYF.

Of note for this clonotype: A junction end diverges from the germline sequence, so it may reflect a read error. J is TRBJ2-7 and V is TRBV29-1; D assignment may be TRBD1 or TRBD2 (6 bases each). This CDR3 contains 14 residues. CDR1 SQVTM and CDR2 ANQGSEA come from the germline V gene. For the CDR3, the DNA is TGCAGCGCTGAAACCAGGGGCCGGGGGAGGGAGCAGTACTTC. As protein: CSAETRGRGREQYF.

V is TRBV7-2 and J is TRBJ1-2, with D perhaps matching TRBD1 (5 bases). Per germline, CDR1 SGHTA and CDR2 FQGNSA. V gave up 4 bases and J gave up 8 bases, with 20 bases separating them. The CDR3 loop spans 15 amino acids. The chain's CDR3 is CASSSDRGEQEGYTF. CDR3 bases: TGTGCCAGCAGCTCTGACAGAGGGGAACAGGAAGGCTACACCTTC.

This clonotype came up many times. The chain joins TRBV10-3 to TRBJ1-1; no definite D call. Trimming took off 5 bases at V and 2 bases at J, with 3 bases between the two ends. Germline CDR1 and CDR2: ENHRY and SYGVKD. The CDR3 contains 11 residues. The DNA of the CDR3 is TGTGCCATCAGTACTAACACTGAAGCTTTCTTT. Its translation is CAISTNTEAFF.

The chain employs TRBV29-1 and TRBJ2-7; 9 nucleotides match TRBD1. This CDR3 is built from 14 residues. After removal of 6 bases from V and 5 bases from J, the junction contained 11 bases not matched to a gene. Germline V gene sequence: CDR1 SQVTM, CDR2 ANQGSEA. CDR3: CSVSGDRAPNEQYF. Written as DNA, the CDR3 is TGCAGCGTCTCCGGGGACAGGGCTCCTAACGAGCAGTACTTC.

This clonotype was observed a few times. CDR3 sequence reads: CASSLLGSAGAMNTGELFF. DNA for the CDR3: TGTGCCAGCAGCTTATTGGGGTCAGCGGGAGCGATGAACACCGGGGAGCTGTTTTTT. This chain joins TRBV11-1 and TRBJ2-2; 8 nucleotides match TRBD2. The ends lost 2 bases at V and 1 base at J; junction bases unmatched: 12. This CDR3 comprises 19 residues. Germline loops: CDR1 SGHAT, CDR2 FQDESV (reference sequence).

The rearrangement uses TRBV11-1 and TRBJ2-5, with D perhaps assigned TRBD1 or TRBD2 (6 bases each). The CDR3 covers 18 residues. Germline values: CDR1 SGHAT, CDR2 FQDESV (reference sequence). Between the trimmed V and J ends, which lost 4 bases and 1 base, there was a span of 22 bases. CDR3 protein: CASSSTQGGGFGQETQYF. CDR3 nucleotides: TGTGCCAGCAGCTCCACCCAAGGGGGAGGATTCGGCCAAGAGACCCAGTACTTC. Combining the CDR3 with reference TRBV11-1 and TRBJ2-5 gives the whole variable domain EAEVAQSPRYKITEKSQAVAFWCDPISGHATLYWYRQILGQGPELLVQFQDESVVDDSQLPKDRFSAERLKGVDSTLKIQPAELGDSAMYLCASSSTQGGGFGQETQYFGPGTRLLVL.

The chain couples TRBV9 to TRBJ2-2; the D is unclear. Germline V CDR1 and CDR2: SGDLS, YYNGEE. V lost 0 bases and J 0 bases, leaving 3 bases between the germline ends. The CDR3 has 14 residues. The CDR3 DNA follows: TGTGCCAGCAGCGTAGTGACGAACACCGGGGAGCTGTTTTTT. Translating it yields CASSVVTNTGELFF.

The chain joins TRBV28 to TRBJ2-3, with D possibly being TRBD2 (5 bases). The V gene lost 7 bases and the J gene lost 2 bases, with 10 bases spanning the gap. Germline V lookup: CDR1 MDHEN, CDR2 SYDVKM. This CDR3 spans 13 amino acids. This chain's CDR3 is CASMDLNTDTQYF. CDR3 DNA sequence: TGTGCCAGCATGGACTTAAACACAGATACGCAGTATTTT.

This clonotype has a handful of counts. J is TRBJ2-7 and V is TRBV20-1; 10 bases agree with TRBD1. CDR1 DFQATT and CDR2 SNEGSKA come from the germline V gene (reference sequence). V gave up 7 bases and J gave up 3 bases; unmatched junction bases: 9. The CDR3 has 14 residues. CDR3 in DNA: TGCAGTGTGCTTACCGGGACAGGGGACTACGAGCAGTACTTC. The encoded protein is CSVLTGTGDYEQYF.

This clonotype was recorded only once. The chain carries TRBV6-2 or TRBV6-3 and TRBJ2-6; 11 nucleotides align to TRBD1. Germline V gene lookup returns CDR1 MNHEY and CDR2 SVGEGT. J was trimmed by 4 bases and V by 2 bases; bases with no gene match: 10. The CDR3 length is 19 residues. CDR3 loop: CASSYLRTGGASGANVLTF. CDR3 nucleotides: TGTGCCAGCAGTTACCTACGGACAGGGGGCGCTTCGGGGGCCAACGTCCTGACTTTC.

This clonotype occurred a few times. The junction differs from germline at one of its ends, possibly a read error. V usage is TRBV5-8 and J usage is TRBJ1-1; D gene unclear. The CDR3 length is 11 residues. Germline V gene sequence: CDR1 SGHTS, CDR2 YDEGEE. The CDR3 is CASSLGQSGSF. The CDR3, as DNA: TGTGCCAGCAGCTTGGGGCAGTCGGGTTCTTTT.

This chain links TRBV7-2 with TRBJ2-3; D could derive from TRBD1 or TRBD2 (5 bases each). Germline CDR1 SGHTA, CDR2 FQGNSA. The V gene lost 5 bases and the J gene lost 4 bases, with 16 bases spanning the gap. This CDR3 contains 15 residues. The CDR3 sequence is CASSQDIGVADTQYF. CDR3 coding DNA: TGTGCCAGCAGCCAGGACATCGGGGTCGCAGATACGCAGTATTTT.

The rearrangement joins TRBV5-1 to TRBJ2-3; possibly TRBD1 for D (5 bases). Germline V gene lookup returns CDR1 SGHRS and CDR2 YFSETQ. V lost 4 bases to trimming and J lost 0 bases, with 15 bases between them. The CDR3 spans 16 residues. The CDR3 DNA follows: TGCGCCAGCAGCGGGTCACAGGAACTCAGCACAGATACGCAGTATTTT. Translating gives CASSGSQELSTDTQYF.

This clonotype has more than one count but fewer than ten. The V call is TRBV4-3, the J call TRBJ2-7, with 9 positions matching TRBD1. The CDR3 has 15 residues. V dropped 3 bases and J dropped 2; count of bases not matched to a gene: 5. The germline V gene encodes CDR1 LGHNA and CDR2 YSLEER. CDR3 coding DNA: TGCGCCAGCAGCCAGGAGGGACAGGGTACCTACGAGCAGTACTTC. Protein product: CASSQEGQGTYEQYF.

Only a few counts were recorded for this clonotype. The rearrangement links TRBV24-1 to TRBJ2-1; 15 bases map to TRBD2. J lost 9 bases, V lost 0 bases, and 5 bases had no gene match. The V gene's germline CDR1 is KGHDR and CDR2 SFDVKD. CDR3 size: 17 residues. The CDR3 DNA sequence: TGTGCCACCAGTGATTTGGGGACTAGCGGGGGGTCGCGTGAGCAGTTCTTC. Translated, it gives CATSDLGTSGGSREQFF.

J is TRBJ2-7 and V is TRBV7-3, with D perhaps matching TRBD1 (5 bases). The CDR3 is 13 residues long. V was trimmed by 5 bases and J by 3 bases, leaving 11 bases between them. The germline V gene encodes CDR1 SGHTA and CDR2 FQGTGA. The CDR3 sequence: CASSPDSGYEQYF. CDR3 nucleotide sequence: TGTGCCAGCAGCCCCGACAGTGGCTACGAGCAGTACTTC.

This clonotype appeared a few times. V and J are TRBV4-2 and TRBJ1-2, with 9 bases identical to TRBD1. CDR3 length: 16 amino acids. Trimming removed 0 bases from V and 8 bases from J; junction bases left unmatched: 10. Per the germline V gene, CDR1 is LGHNA and CDR2 is YNFKEQ. The CDR3 reads CASSQETGTGTIGYTF. The CDR3, as DNA: TGTGCCAGCAGCCAAGAGACCGGGACAGGGACGATCGGCTACACCTTC.

The chain uses TRBV25-1 and TRBJ2-1; 12 bases are a match to TRBD2. Germline CDR1 and CDR2: MGHDK and SYGVNS. After removal of 5 bases from V and 5 bases from J, the junction contained 10 bases not matched to a gene. CDR3 length: 17 amino acids. CDR3 amino acids: CASSPLLLAGGHNEQFF. For the CDR3, the DNA is TGTGCCAGCAGTCCTTTACTACTAGCGGGGGGCCACAATGAGCAGTTCTTC.

The chain couples TRBV29-1 to TRBJ2-7, with D uncertain. Germline CDR1 reads SQVTM; CDR2 reads ANQGSEA. V gave up 4 bases and J gave up 2 bases, with 12 bases separating them. The CDR3 contains 13 residues. CDR3 in DNA: TGCAGCGTTGTGGAAAGCCCCCCCTACGAGCAGTACTTC. Amino acid sequence: CSVVESPPYEQYF.

Worth noting for this clonotype: Mismatch with germline at one junction end may stem from a read error. The genes are TRBV4-1 and TRBJ2-5; TRBD2 might be the D (6 bases). The CDR3 extends over 15 amino acids. Germline CDR1 is MGHRA and CDR2 is YSYEKL. This CDR3 reads CASSPGQGTPGAQCF. CDR3 DNA: TGCGCCAGCAGCCCCGGGCAGGGTACCCCGGGAGCCCAGTGCTTC.

In its sample, this clonotype was seen many times. The chain joins TRBV28 to TRBJ2-1; the D call may be TRBD1 or TRBD2 (6 bases each). V was trimmed by 4 bases and J by 6 bases, leaving 19 bases between them. Germline CDR1 MDHEN, CDR2 SYDVKM. The CDR3 is 16 residues long. CDR3 protein: CASSSLARGASNEQFF. DNA of the CDR3: TGTGCCAGCAGTTCCTTAGCGAGGGGGGCTTCCAATGAGCAGTTCTTC. Together with reference TRBV28 and TRBJ2-1, the CDR3 gives the full variable domain: DVKVTQSSRYLVKRTGEKVFLECVQDMDHENMFWYRQDPGLGLRLIYFSYDVKMKEKGDIPEGYSVSREKKERFSLILESASTNQTSMYLCASSSLARGASNEQFFGPGTRLTVL.

This clonotype was observed a handful of times. The chain joins TRBV19 to TRBJ2-1; a possible D gene is TRBD2 (7 bases). The CDR3 has 15 residues. V lost 3 bases to trimming and J lost 2 bases, with 11 bases between them. The germline V gene encodes CDR1 LNHDA and CDR2 SQIVND (reference sequence). CDR3 protein: CASSIDGGPYNEQFF. CDR3 in DNA: TGTGCCAGTAGTATTGACGGGGGGCCCTACAATGAGCAGTTCTTC.

The J gene is TRBJ2-5, the V gene TRBV5-4, with TRBD2 as a possible D gene (6 bases). The CDR3 runs to 15 residues. Trimming took off 1 base at V and 2 bases at J, with 12 bases between the two ends. Germline lookup yields CDR1 SGHNT and CDR2 YYREEE (reference sequence). The CDR3 region has the DNA TGTGCCAGCAGCTTGTCCCTAGCGCCACAAGAGACCCAGTACTTC. As protein: CASSLSLAPQETQYF.

The chain uses TRBV7-9 and TRBJ1-1; TRBD1 might be the D (6 bases). The V and J ends lost 6 bases and 8 bases respectively, with 13 bases between them. The CDR3 extends over 12 amino acids. Germline CDR1 SEHNR, CDR2 FQNEAQ (reference sequence). CDR3 nucleotide sequence: TGTGCCAGCAGTCGTACAGGGTTGGAAGCTTTCTTT. Its protein product is CASSRTGLEAFF. The whole variable domain, remainder taken from reference TRBV7-9 and TRBJ1-1, is DTGVSQNPRHKITKRGQNVTFRCDPISEHNRLYWYRQTLGQGPEFLTYFQNEAQLEKSRLLSDRFSAERPKGSFSTLEIQRTEQGDSAMYLCASSRTGLEAFFGQGTRLTVV.

The chain recombines TRBV11-2 with TRBJ2-7; 8 positions match TRBD2. The V gene end was trimmed by 7 bases and the J gene end by 1 base; junction bases not matched to a gene: 3. Germline CDR1 SGHAT, CDR2 FQNNGV. The CDR3 has 13 amino acids. The CDR3 DNA sequence: TGTGCCAGCAACGGGGGGGTTTCCTACGAGCAGTACTTC. Its protein is CASNGGVSYEQYF.